These 27 T cell receptor beta chains came from one sample sequenced in a study of T cell changes during pregnancy in multiple sclerosis. The data were produced by immunoSEQ multiplex PCR, yet TCRdb's version contains in-frame clones alone and is incomplete. The data contain some 80,000 clones, 92% of them singletons. Sequences were derived from peripheral blood, sampled before pregnancy. Receptor source: a female donor with multiple sclerosis, enrolled in a pregnancy study.

The chain employs TRBV29-1 and TRBJ1-1; TRBD1 might be the D (5 bases). The V end lost 2 bases, the J end lost 4 bases, and 11 bases lay between the germline ends. Germline values: CDR1 SQVTM, CDR2 ANQGSEA. This CDR3 comprises 13 residues. The DNA for the CDR3 is TGCAGCGTTGAATACCAGGGTACCACTGAAGCTTTCTTT. Its translation is CSVEYQGTTEAFF.

Remarks on this clone: The CDR3 ends on some other residue instead of the conserved phenylalanine or tryptophan, so this is likely a read error. J is TRBJ1-2 and V is TRBV29-1; 8 positions agree with TRBD1. From germline, CDR1 is SQVTM and CDR2 ANQGSEA. Trimming took 5 bases from V and 2 from J; bases not matched to a gene: 7. This CDR3 spans 14 amino acids. The CDR3 spells CSVRRAGGNYGYTL. The CDR3 bases are TGCAGCGTTCGCAGGGCAGGGGGCAACTATGGCTACACCCTC.

The chain is built from TRBV9 and TRBJ2-3; no firm D call. The CDR3 loop spans 14 amino acids. V lost 3 bases to trimming and J lost 4 bases, with 12 bases between them. Germline-derived CDR1 and CDR2 are SGDLS and YYNGEE. The CDR3 reads CASSGSQGPDTQYF. The CDR3 DNA is TGTGCCAGCAGCGGGAGCCAAGGCCCAGATACGCAGTATTTT.

This clone was seen more than once but under ten times. The chain combines TRBV6-5 with TRBJ1-2, with 7 bases identical to TRBD1. CDR3 length: 12 amino acids. V shed 8 bases and J 8 bases; nucleotides not matched to a gene: 8. Germline assignment: CDR1 MNHEY and CDR2 SVGAGI. This CDR3 reads CASSGTVWGYTF. CDR3 coding DNA: TGTGCCAGCTCCGGGACAGTGTGGGGCTACACCTTC.

V gene TRBV10-3 combines with J gene TRBJ1-2; 9 nucleotides agree with TRBD1. V shed 2 bases, J shed 8 bases, and the junction held 15 bases outside the gene matches. The CDR3 is made up of 17 amino acids. Germline CDR1 ENHRY, CDR2 SYGVKD. CDR3 amino acids: CAISELPPGQGEAGYTF. DNA of the CDR3: TGTGCCATCAGTGAGCTACCTCCGGGACAGGGAGAAGCGGGCTACACCTTC.

The chain joins TRBV29-1 to TRBJ2-7; D is unclear. Germline-derived CDR1 and CDR2 are SQVTM and ANQGSEA. V was pared by 4 bases and J by 4 bases, with 17 bases between. This CDR3 has 14 residues. CDR3 loop: CSVAGDTFPYEQYF. CDR3 sequence (DNA): TGCAGCGTTGCCGGCGACACATTTCCTTACGAGCAGTACTTC.

The CDR3 nucleotides are TGTGCCAGCAGTTTAGGTCCAGGGGGCCCTTACGAGCAGTACTTC. It specifies CASSLGPGGPYEQYF. The V and J genes are TRBV27 and TRBJ2-7; TRBD1 matches at 8 bases. Trimming at V came to 2 bases and at J to 4 bases, leaving 7 bases not matched to a gene. The CDR3 spans 15 residues. CDR1 is MNHEY, CDR2 SMNVEV, per germline (reference sequence).

This CDR3 reads CASGDRVFAETQYF. The CDR3 nucleotides are TGTGCTAGTGGGGACAGGGTCTTTGCAGAGACCCAGTACTTC. The V gene is TRBV12-5, the J gene TRBJ2-5, with 8 bases lining up with TRBD1. The ends lost 6 bases at V and 4 bases at J; junction bases unmatched: 7. This CDR3 contains 14 residues. In germline, CDR1 is LGHNT, CDR2 FRNRAP.

V and J are TRBV30 and TRBJ1-6, with TRBD1 identical over 7 bases. Germline V gene data show CDR1 as GTSNPN and CDR2 as SVGIG (reference sequence). The CDR3 has 13 residues. J was trimmed by 7 bases and V by 5 bases; bases with no gene match: 5. Here the CDR3 reads CAWATGTNSPLHF. In DNA, the CDR3 is TGTGCCTGGGCGACAGGGACAAATTCACCCCTCCACTTT. Together with reference TRBV30 and TRBJ1-6, the CDR3 gives the full variable domain: SQTIHQWPATLVQPVGSPLSLECTVEGTSNPNLYWYRQAAGRGLQLLFYSVGIGQISSEVPQNLSASRPQDRQFILSSKKLLLSDSGFYLCAWATGTNSPLHFGNGTRLTVT.

V is TRBV5-8 and J is TRBJ2-2; D ambiguous. Germline CDR1 and CDR2: SGHTS and YDEGEE. The CDR3 is made up of 15 amino acids. Between the trimmed V and J ends, which lost 0 bases and 1 base, there was a span of 7 bases. This CDR3 reads CASSLGQMNTGELFF. The CDR3 DNA is TGTGCCAGCAGCTTGGGCCAGATGAACACCGGGGAGCTGTTTTTT.

The chain links TRBV5-1 to TRBJ1-6; perhaps TRBD1 as D (5 bases). V was shortened by 4 bases and J by 0 bases, with 11 bases between the two germline ends. Germline lookup yields CDR1 SGHRS and CDR2 YFSETQ. The CDR3 length is 16 residues. The CDR3 sequence is CASSMGGGSYNSPLHF. In DNA form, the CDR3 reads TGCGCCAGCAGCATGGGCGGGGGCTCCTATAATTCACCCCTCCACTTT.

This chain uses TRBV14 with TRBJ1-6, with D tentatively TRBD1 (6 bases). The germline V and J ends were trimmed by 0 bases and 8 bases, with 17 bases remaining between them. The CDR3 is 17 amino acids. CDR1 and CDR2 from the germline V gene are SGHDN and FVKESK. The CDR3 DNA sequence: TGTGCCAGCAGCCAAGATCGGGAGGGACAAAGGCATTCACCCCTCCACTTT. This codes for CASSQDREGQRHSPLHF.

This clone was detected only once. Mismatch with germline at one junction end may stem from a read error. The chain recombines TRBV7-7 with TRBJ1-1; D perhaps matches TRBD1 (5 bases). CDR1 is SSHAT and CDR2 is FNYEAQ in the germline V gene (reference sequence). This CDR3 has 13 residues. The CDR3 DNA reads TGTGCTAGCAGCTTAGCGGAGGGGTTTGAAGCTTTCTTT. This codes for CASSLAEGFEAFF.

The V call is TRBV9, the J call TRBJ1-4; 7 positions agree with TRBD1. This CDR3 contains 16 residues. Germline V gene data show CDR1 as SGDLS and CDR2 as YYNGEE. The junction had 8 bases not matched to a gene; V was cut back by 1 base and J by 5 bases. CDR3: CASSVNPDRVNEKLFF. In DNA form, the CDR3 reads TGTGCCAGCAGCGTAAATCCCGACAGGGTGAATGAAAAACTGTTTTTT.

The chain joins TRBV19 to TRBJ1-1; D may be TRBD1 (5 bases). V was shortened by 11 bases and J by 1 base, with 17 bases between the two germline ends. This CDR3 contains 14 residues. Germline assignment: CDR1 LNHDA and CDR2 SQIVND (reference sequence). The CDR3 nucleotides are TGTGCCTCGGGGGGGGAGGAATCGAACACTGAAGCTTTCTTT. This codes for CASGGEESNTEAFF. The whole variable domain, filled in from reference TRBV19 and TRBJ1-1, reads DGGITQSPKYLFRKEGQNVTLSCEQNLNHDAMYWYRQDPGQGLRLIYYSQIVNDFQKGDIAEGYSVSREKKESFPLTVTSAQKNPTAFYLCASGGEESNTEAFFGQGTRLTVV.

The chain employs TRBV6-1 and TRBJ1-5; 10 bases match TRBD1. This CDR3 contains 20 residues. Losses at the gene ends were 2 bases for V and 2 bases for J; bases not matched to a gene: 15. Germline assignment: CDR1 MNHNS and CDR2 SASEGT. In nucleotides, the CDR3 is TGTGCCAGCAGTGAAAGGGCCCGGGACAGGGGTAACAATCGCAATCAGCCCCAGCATTTT. Protein: CASSERARDRGNNRNQPQHF.

The J gene is TRBJ1-1, the V gene TRBV10-3; D call uncertain. Trimming shortened V by 4 bases and J by 1 base, and 4 bases separated the two germline ends. Germline lookup yields CDR1 ENHRY and CDR2 SYGVKD. The CDR3 sequence is 12 residues long. CDR3 coding DNA: TGTGCCATCAGTGGAGGGAACACTGAAGCTTTCTTT. Its translation: CAISGGNTEAFF.

V usage is TRBV9 and J usage is TRBJ2-3; D possibly corresponds to TRBD1 (6 bases). The CDR3 is made up of 15 amino acids. Trimming shortened V by 0 bases and J by 3 bases, and 11 bases separated the two germline ends. CDR1 is SGDLS, CDR2 YYNGEE, per germline. CDR3 protein: CASSVEGQGTDTQYF. The CDR3 DNA is TGTGCCAGCAGCGTAGAGGGTCAGGGGACAGATACGCAGTATTTT.

The table lists this clone with a count of one. V usage is TRBV19 and J usage is TRBJ1-5, with D possibly matching TRBD1 (5 bases). The ends were cut back, 10 bases at V and 5 bases at J, with 24 bases in the middle. This CDR3 has 16 amino acids. Germline assignment: CDR1 LNHDA and CDR2 SQIVND (reference sequence). The CDR3 DNA sequence: TGTGCCACTTCGTCGCTAGGGGCTTGGATCGATCAGCCCCAGCATTTT. It is translated as CATSSLGAWIDQPQHF. Combining the CDR3 with reference TRBV19 and TRBJ1-5 gives the whole variable domain DGGITQSPKYLFRKEGQNVTLSCEQNLNHDAMYWYRQDPGQGLRLIYYSQIVNDFQKGDIAEGYSVSREKKESFPLTVTSAQKNPTAFYLCATSSLGAWIDQPQHFGDGTRLSIL.

V and J are TRBV7-3 and TRBJ2-2, with a possible D match to TRBD1 (6 bases). CDR3 length: 14 amino acids. Trimming shortened V by 5 bases and J by 10 bases, and 17 bases separated the two germline ends. The germline V gene has CDR1 SGHTA and CDR2 FQGTGA. The CDR3: CASSQNPGASELFF. DNA of the CDR3: TGTGCCAGCAGCCAAAACCCAGGGGCCTCGGAGCTGTTTTTT.

The rearrangement uses TRBV5-6 and TRBJ2-5, with D maybe TRBD2 (5 bases). V lost 4 bases, J lost 3 bases, and 16 bases lay in between. From germline, CDR1 is SGHDT and CDR2 YYEEEE. This CDR3 is 15 amino acids long. CDR3 nucleotides: TGTGCCAGCAGCCCACTACTAGGTTTAAAAGAGACCCAGTACTTC. Its protein product is CASSPLLGLKETQYF.

V gene TRBV7-2 combines with J gene TRBJ2-1, with D possibly matching TRBD2 (6 bases). Trimming left V 0 bases short and J 6 bases short, with 12 bases between. Germline V lookup: CDR1 SGHTA, CDR2 FQGNSA. There are 15 residues in the CDR3. The CDR3 DNA is TGTGCCAGCAGCTTAGCGGTACTAGCAGGCAATGAGCAGTTCTTC. Its protein is CASSLAVLAGNEQFF.

This clone was seen once. The rearrangement joins TRBV6-1 to TRBJ2-3; D may be TRBD2 (6 bases). Trimming took 8 bases from V and 2 from J, leaving 14 bases between them. Germline V gene lookup returns CDR1 MNHNS and CDR2 SASEGT. The CDR3 is 14 amino acids. CDR3 coding DNA: TGTGCCAGCGCCTCAGGCGGGGACACAGATACGCAGTATTTT. Translated: CASASGGDTDTQYF.

The V call is TRBV4-2, the J call TRBJ1-3, with D perhaps matching TRBD1 (6 bases). The CDR3 is 15 residues long. Trimming took 1 base from V and 0 from J, leaving 7 bases between them. The V gene's germline CDR1 is LGHNA and CDR2 YNFKEQ. Here the CDR3 reads CASSQAGVSGNTIYF. Written as DNA, the CDR3 is TGTGCCAGCAGCCAAGCAGGGGTCTCTGGAAACACCATATATTTT.

In its sample, this clone was seen a few times. The gene calls are TRBV4-1 and TRBJ1-1, with D unclear. V lost 1 base to trimming and J lost 0 bases, with 6 bases between them. There are 14 residues in the CDR3. Germline CDR1 and CDR2: MGHRA and YSYEKL. The CDR3 is CASSQAGVNTEAFF. The CDR3 DNA is TGCGCCAGCAGCCAAGCCGGGGTGAACACTGAAGCTTTCTTT.

This clone was recorded once. V usage is TRBV29-1 and J usage is TRBJ2-2; no reliable D call. The V end was cut by 4 bases, the J end by 0 bases, with 9 bases between. Germline CDR1 and CDR2: SQVTM and ANQGSEA. There are 14 residues in the CDR3. The CDR3 bases are TGCAGCGTTGGTCCTAGTTCGAACACCGGGGAGCTGTTTTTT. It codes for CSVGPSSNTGELFF.

J is TRBJ1-5 and V is TRBV7-6; TRBD1 matches 10 bases. The junction had 0 bases not matched to a gene; V was cut back by 3 bases and J by 1 base. The CDR3 runs to 15 residues. Germline CDR1 SGHVS, CDR2 FNYEAQ. CDR3 sequence: CASSLGQGSNQPQHF. The CDR3 coding sequence is TGTGCCAGCAGCTTGGGACAGGGGAGCAATCAGCCCCAGCATTTT.